This T cell receptor (beta chain) is drawn from a study of CD4 T cells in relation to SARS-CoV-2 and coronaviruses (dated by TCRdb to the early 2020s). About the full investigation: In the ViraFEST assay, PBMCs were grown with antigen for 10 to 11 days, and TCR beta CDR3s were then sequenced to identify antigen-specific clonal expansions. An HIV-1 Nef peptide pool or a culture without peptide was used as the negative reference condition. HLA restriction was mapped for shared crossreactive spike epitopes using patient-derived lymphoblastoid cell lines. At the level of individual TCR clonotypes, the study evaluated whether memory CD4+ T cells crossreact between the spike proteins of SARS-CoV-2 and those of common cold coronaviruses. The Adaptive Biotechnologies TCR-sequencing kit was used for samples from three pre-COVID donors and for the naive versus memory experiments, whereas the other data were Illumina-based. Expansion assays from other donors in the study were sequenced with a different, Illumina-based TCR-beta assay.

CD4+ T cells from unexposed donors were collected before the COVID-19 pandemic (2011-2018). Following 10 days of culture, the EasySep CD4+ T cell isolation kit was used to isolate CD4+ T cells. As cell numbers permitted, CD4+ T cells from unexposed donors were tested for reactivity to SARS-CoV-2 S and N and to four common cold coronavirus spike pools. Approximately 2.1 million PBMCs per well were cultured in IMDM with roughly 5% human AB serum and 9.5 to 10 IU/ml IL-2. Half of the culture medium was replaced with fresh IL-2-containing medium on days 3 and 7. Triplicate replicate wells were generally used for each peptide culture condition. Leukapheresis product for the unexposed donors was bought commercially. Ficoll-Paque PLUS gradient centrifugation was used to isolate PBMCs from either whole blood or leukapheresis product. PBMCs were either cryopreserved at -140 degrees C or used fresh in the expansion assay. The QIAamp Micro DNA Kit was used to extract genomic DNA from the CD4+ T cells.

What the research found in general, with its limitations: Pre-pandemic and post-infection samples were not both contributed by any donor, so tracing of the source of pre-existing responses was limited. In approximately 60% of donors, memory CD4+ clonotypes turned up that crossrecognized SARS-CoV-2 and at least one common cold coronavirus spike. Small numbers of patients and of tested TCRs were a limitation of the study. Because the crossreactivity analysis focused on spike protein, crossreactivity against other viral proteins was not assessed. Significantly weaker SARS-CoV-2-driven expansion was shown by crossreactive clones than by monoreactive clones, consistent with antigenic imprinting.

As concerns this clone: The antigen this receptor binds is unknown. No per-base quality is available; no much larger clone lies one base away.

The library was made by the immunoSEQ multiplex PCR assay. The paper's data handling went like this. During preprocessing, nonproductive sequences were removed, as were CDR3s that did not start with C, did not end with F or W, or were shorter than 7 amino acids. Antigen-specific clonotypes were called with the MANAFEST web app, based on expansion relative to reference and other culture wells. A clone counted as positive if significantly expanded in 2 of 3 replicate wells versus the reference culture at FDR below 0.05. Positive clones also required significant expansion versus all other tandem wells and an odds ratio above 5. CDR3 homology was quantified as pairwise Levenshtein distance, calculated with the stringdist R package after three terminal residues were trimmed from each end. The table comes from immuneACCESS by way of TCRdb, which keeps in-frame sequences with V and J called. Part of the clones is missing from these tables; in studies checked, under half for an unresolved V gene and the rest for unknown reasons. The V and J calls and clone size are taken from that table; D and trimming were inferred from the DNA. This sample holds over 15,000 clones; nearly 75% were observed only once. The ten largest clonotypes hold 30% of the sample.

Material: CD4+ T cells from PBMCs, cultured in vitro. The clonotype was recovered from a human donor in good health.

The DNA sequence is as follows: TGCAGTGCTAGTACCGAATTTGGGGTTTCGCCCCTCCACTTT. Its protein reads: CSASTEFGVSPLHF. This sequence uses TRBV20-1 and TRBJ1-6, with no confidently assigned D gene. From its cysteine to its phenylalanine, the CDR3 spans 14 amino acids. Just the 42-base CDR3 DNA is kept, in frame starting at base 1. For CDR1 and CDR2, the germline V gene (reference sequence) lists DFQATT and SNEGSKA. V loses 3 bases of germline sequence and J loses 13 bases, and the interval between the two ends is 19 bases.